Following are 29 T cell receptor beta chains from one sample sequenced in a study of blood T cell repertoires in COVID-19. Sequencing used immunoSEQ multiplex PCR; TCRdb keeps in-frame clones, though not all of them. The sample has about 40,000 clones, approximately 89% seen once. Material: peripheral blood. These receptors were obtained from a woman between 65 and 79 years old with acute or convalescent COVID-19.

This chain uses TRBV6-5 with TRBJ2-3, with 9 bases identical to TRBD1. This CDR3 is built from 15 residues. Germline V gene sequence: CDR1 MNHEY, CDR2 SVGAGI. J lost 0 bases, V lost 4 bases, and 2 bases had no gene match. The CDR3 coding sequence is TGTGCCAGCAGTTCGGGACAGGGAAGCACAGATACGCAGTATTTT. Protein: CASSSGQGSTDTQYF.

The table lists this clone with a count of one. This rearrangement joins TRBV30 to TRBJ1-6; D is possibly TRBD1 (6 bases). V dropped 4 bases and J dropped 9 bases, with 10 bases sitting between them. The germline V gene has CDR1 GTSNPN and CDR2 SVGIG (reference sequence). The CDR3 is 12 amino acids. The CDR3 loop is CAWTGGLSPLHF. CDR3 coding DNA: TGTGCCTGGACGGGGGGCCTTTCACCCCTCCACTTT.

The rearrangement joins TRBV28 to TRBJ1-1; 7 positions agree with TRBD1. V was pared by 6 bases and J by 1 base, with 8 bases of the junction left unmatched. Germline CDR1 and CDR2: MDHEN and SYDVKM. The CDR3 loop spans 15 amino acids. The CDR3 DNA sequence: TGTGCCAGCAGGCCCGAGGGGGCGGCGAACACTGAAGCTTTCTTT. It specifies CASRPEGAANTEAFF.

This clone came up a few times. The chain joins TRBV20-1 to TRBJ1-5; D possibly corresponds to TRBD1 (5 bases). Trimming took 3 bases from V and 2 from J, leaving 17 bases between them. Germline CDR1 DFQATT, CDR2 SNEGSKA (reference sequence). The CDR3 is made up of 16 amino acids. CDR3 in DNA: TGCAGTGCTAGTCCAGACAGTTCGAGTGGCAATCAGCCCCAGCATTTT. Translated: CSASPDSSSGNQPQHF.

This chain joins TRBV2 and TRBJ1-1; D is undetermined. The CDR3 is 14 residues long. Germline assignment: CDR1 SNHLY and CDR2 FYNNEI. Trimming removed 4 bases from V and 1 base from J, with 10 bases in between. The CDR3 DNA is TGTGCCAGCAGTGTCCGCCGGGAGAACACTGAAGCTTTCTTT. This encodes CASSVRRENTEAFF.

CDR3 DNA sequence: TGTGCCCCGGGGAAGGATACGCAGTATTTT. Translated: CAPGKDTQYF. V is TRBV30 and J is TRBJ2-3, with D perhaps TRBD2 (5 bases). The CDR3 loop spans 10 amino acids. V was shortened by 8 bases and J by 6 bases, with 9 bases between the two germline ends. In germline, CDR1 is GTSNPN, CDR2 SVGIG (reference sequence).

This clone was counted only a few times. V usage is TRBV24-1 and J usage is TRBJ2-5, with D tentatively TRBD2 (6 bases). Trimming shortened V by 4 bases and J by 5 bases, and 13 bases separated the two germline ends. The CDR3 is 14 amino acids. Germline CDR1 reads KGHDR; CDR2 reads SFDVKD. CDR3 sequence: CATSDPTRSETQYF. In DNA form, the CDR3 reads TGTGCCACCAGTGACCCGACTAGAAGCGAGACCCAGTACTTC.

V usage is TRBV6-5 and J usage is TRBJ2-5; no definite D call. V was trimmed by 6 bases and J by 2 bases, leaving 10 bases between them. The CDR3 covers 13 residues. Germline V gene sequence: CDR1 MNHEY, CDR2 SVGAGI. CDR3 coding DNA: TGTGCCAGCAGGGCCTCCGGGCAAGAGACCCAGTACTTC. This translates into CASRASGQETQYF.

The chain couples TRBV7-9 to TRBJ1-3; D is uncertain. CDR1 and CDR2 (germline): SEHNR, FQNEAQ (reference sequence). The CDR3 totals 15 residues. The ends were cut back, 3 bases at V and 0 bases at J, with 9 bases in the middle. CDR3 in amino acids: CASSLAEFSGNTIYF. DNA for the CDR3: TGTGCCAGCAGCTTGGCAGAATTCTCTGGAAACACCATATATTTT.

This chain joins TRBV15 and TRBJ2-4; TRBD1 matches at 8 bases. The CDR3 is 17 amino acids. The junction had 8 bases not matched to a gene; V was cut back by 3 bases and J by 1 base. The germline gives CDR1 LNHNV, CDR2 YYDKDF (reference sequence). CDR3 nucleotides: TGTGCCACCAGCAGGGAGATCAGGGGGCTCGCCAAAAACATTCAGTACTTC. This gives the protein CATSREIRGLAKNIQYF.

The V call is TRBV6-6, the J call TRBJ1-5; 8 nucleotides agree with TRBD1. This CDR3 contains 15 residues. The junction had 4 bases not matched to a gene; V was cut back by 4 bases and J by 2 bases. Germline V lookup: CDR1 MNHNY, CDR2 SVGAGI (reference sequence). Here the CDR3 DNA reads TGTGCCAGCAGTTCCCAACAGGGGGGCAATCAGCCCCAGCATTTT. This sequence encodes CASSSQQGGNQPQHF.

The chain joins TRBV5-1 to TRBJ2-3; 10 positions agree with TRBD1. The CDR3 contains 16 residues. The germline V gene encodes CDR1 SGHRS and CDR2 YFSETQ. V lost 3 bases and J lost 0; bases outside the gene matches: 4. The CDR3 is CASSSRQGASTDTQYF. Here the CDR3 DNA reads TGCGCCAGCAGCTCTCGACAGGGGGCAAGCACAGATACGCAGTATTTT.

The chain is built from TRBV27 and TRBJ1-4, with 7 bases identical to TRBD1. The CDR3 runs 15 residues. J was trimmed by 6 bases and V by 5 bases; bases with no gene match: 9. Germline-derived CDR1 and CDR2 are MNHEY and SMNVEV (reference sequence). The CDR3 sequence: CASSIGGQFYEKLFF. DNA for the CDR3: TGTGCCAGCAGTATAGGGGGACAGTTTTATGAAAAACTGTTTTTT.

This chain joins TRBV6-1 and TRBJ2-1, with TRBD1 as a possible D gene (5 bases). The CDR3 has 12 amino acids. Trimming stripped 5 bases from V and 5 bases from J, with 7 bases between. CDR1 is MNHNS, CDR2 SASEGT, per germline. CDR3 amino acids: CASSTQDNEQFF. In DNA, the CDR3 is TGTGCCAGCAGTACACAGGACAATGAGCAGTTCTTC.

This chain connects TRBV19 to TRBJ2-3; TRBD1 matches 7 bases. Germline trimming cut 3 bases from V and 3 bases from J; bases unmatched to any gene: 9. The CDR3 consists of 16 residues. CDR1 and CDR2 from the germline V gene are LNHDA and SQIVND (reference sequence). CDR3 DNA sequence: TGTGCCAGTAGTATTCCCGACGACAGGGCGACAGATACGCAGTATTTT. Translating gives CASSIPDDRATDTQYF.

The chain employs TRBV21-1 and TRBJ1-6. TRBV21-1 is classified as a pseudogene. The CDR3 extends over 19 amino acids. For the CDR3, the DNA is TGTGCCAGCAGCCAAGGAGGTGTTTATTTGAGCTCCTATAATTCACCCCTCCACTTT. It is translated as CASSQGGVYLSSYNSPLHF.

This clone came up a few times. The chain carries TRBV11-3 and TRBJ1-2; D ambiguous. From germline, CDR1 is SGHNT and CDR2 YENEEA. This CDR3 contains 13 residues. Trimming removed 6 bases at V and 8 bases at J, with 16 bases between. This CDR3 is CASRLSSSGGYTF. The CDR3 nucleotides read TGTGCCAGCAGACTATCAAGTTCTGGGGGCTACACCTTC.

The CDR3 region is CATSDPGQAMGYTF. DNA for the CDR3: TGTGCCACCAGTGATCCCGGACAGGCTATGGGCTACACCTTC. V and J are TRBV24-1 and TRBJ1-2, with 7 bases matching TRBD1. The J segment lost 8 bases and the V segment lost 3 bases, leaving 8 bases of the junction unmatched. The CDR3 covers 14 residues. Germline CDR1 is KGHDR and CDR2 is SFDVKD.

This sequence joins TRBV6-2 or TRBV6-3 and TRBJ1-2, with D perhaps matching TRBD1 (5 bases). Per the germline V gene, CDR1 is MNHEY and CDR2 is SVGEGT. The CDR3 has 14 residues. Deletions cut 5 bases from V and 4 bases from J, with 14 bases between. CDR3 loop: CASSPRGSVYGYTF. CDR3 bases: TGTGCCAGCAGTCCCCGGGGGAGCGTCTATGGCTACACCTTC.

The chain combines TRBV2 with TRBJ2-2; 10 bases map to TRBD1. CDR3 length equals 16 residues. The junction had 5 bases not matched to a gene; V was cut back by 4 bases and J by 3 bases. Germline CDR1 reads SNHLY; CDR2 reads FYNNEI. CDR3 nucleotides: TGTGCCAGCAGTGGACAGGGGGCGCAGGACACCGGGGAGCTGTTTTTT. This codes for CASSGQGAQDTGELFF.

The chain links TRBV9 to TRBJ2-3; 10 positions match TRBD2. Per the germline V gene, CDR1 is SGDLS and CDR2 is YYNGEE. CDR3 size: 15 residues. Losses at the gene ends were 3 bases for V and 4 bases for J; bases not matched to a gene: 5. The CDR3 DNA sequence: TGTGCCAGCAGCGCGACTAGCGGGTTTGCAGATACGCAGTATTTT. As protein: CASSATSGFADTQYF.

The chain's CDR3 is CASNTGQGAGQPQHF. The CDR3 region has the DNA TGTGCCAGTAACACGGGACAGGGGGCCGGTCAGCCCCAGCATTTT. This sequence joins TRBV19 and TRBJ1-5; 12 nucleotides align to TRBD1. Germline V gene data show CDR1 as LNHDA and CDR2 as SQIVND (reference sequence). The CDR3 is 15 residues long. Unmatched junction bases numbered 7, after V lost 7 bases and J lost 6 bases. The whole variable domain, remainder taken from reference TRBV19 and TRBJ1-5, is DGGITQSPKYLFRKEGQNVTLSCEQNLNHDAMYWYRQDPGQGLRLIYYSQIVNDFQKGDIAEGYSVSREKKESFPLTVTSAQKNPTAFYLCASNTGQGAGQPQHFGDGTRLSIL.

The rearrangement links TRBV19 to TRBJ1-6; D is uncertain. Per germline, CDR1 LNHDA and CDR2 SQIVND (reference sequence). CDR3 size: 14 residues. Deletions cut 5 bases from V and 9 bases from J, with 14 bases between. This CDR3 is CASSRGVSLSPLHF. The CDR3 region has the DNA TGTGCCAGTAGTCGGGGAGTCTCCCTTTCACCCCTCCACTTT.

The chain employs TRBV11-2 and TRBJ1-2; D is possibly TRBD1 (5 bases). The V end lost 8 bases, the J end lost 5 bases, and 9 bases lay between the germline ends. The CDR3 has 11 amino acids. Germline CDR1 reads SGHAT; CDR2 reads FQNNGV. The CDR3 DNA follows: TGTGCCAGCGTGACAGAATATGGCTACACCTTC. The encoded protein is CASVTEYGYTF. Complete variable domain (other parts from reference TRBV11-2 and TRBJ1-2): EAGVAQSPRYKIIEKRQSVAFWCNPISGHATLYWYQQILGQGPKLLIQFQNNGVVDDSQLPKDRFSAERLKGVDSTLKIQPAKLEDSAVYLCASVTEYGYTFGSGTRLTVV.

The chain joins TRBV28 to TRBJ2-7; TRBD2 might be the D (5 bases). V lost 2 bases, J lost 3 bases, and 8 bases lay in between. The V gene's germline CDR1 is MDHEN and CDR2 SYDVKM. This CDR3 contains 13 residues. The CDR3 DNA follows: TGTGCCAGCAGTTTAGGAGAGGGCTACGAGCAGTACGTC. Translated: CASSLGEGYEQYV.

The chain has TRBV4-1 and TRBJ2-4, with D tentatively TRBD2 (6 bases). The V gene lost 0 bases and the J gene lost 6 bases, with 18 bases spanning the gap. CDR1 MGHRA and CDR2 YSYEKL come from the germline V gene. The CDR3 sequence is 17 residues long. The CDR3 sequence is CASSQEGLLGAGNIQYF. The CDR3 DNA is TGCGCCAGCAGCCAAGAGGGCCTTTTGGGAGCGGGAAACATTCAGTACTTC.

This clone showed up just once. The chain couples TRBV5-4 to TRBJ2-7, with D unresolved. The CDR3 covers 14 residues. Deletions cut 2 bases from V and 3 bases from J, with 12 bases between. Germline V gene lookup returns CDR1 SGHNT and CDR2 YYREEE (reference sequence). The CDR3 is CASSLERGFYEQYV. For the CDR3, the DNA is TGTGCCAGCAGCTTAGAGCGTGGTTTCTACGAGCAGTACGTC.

The chain has TRBV27 and TRBJ1-2; no reliable D call. V was shortened by 6 bases and J by 1 base, with 15 bases between the two germline ends. The CDR3 runs to 15 residues. Germline CDR1 is MNHEY and CDR2 is SMNVEV (reference sequence). CDR3 sequence: CASRPIWAFNYGYTF. In DNA form, the CDR3 reads TGTGCCAGCAGGCCTATTTGGGCCTTTAACTATGGCTACACCTTC.

This clone was detected only a few times. This chain joins TRBV3-1 (or the pseudogene TRBV3-2) and TRBJ2-7, with a tentative D call TRBD2 (6 bases). The V gene's germline CDR1 is LGHDT and CDR2 YNNKEL (reference sequence). The CDR3 is 17 residues long. V gave up 0 bases and J gave up 1 base, with 16 bases separating them. For the CDR3, the DNA is TGTGCCAGCAGCCAAGATCAAGGGACTCGCCCTTCCTACGAGCAGTACGTC. Translating gives CASSQDQGTRPSYEQYV.